This T cell receptor (beta chain) was obtained from a study of blood T cells in healthy people across ages. Points from the study as a whole: Nothing was known about donor CMV status, and this possibly confounded expanded clonotype changes. Relative to aged donors, long-lived donors carried more naive CD4+ cells and displayed higher diversity.

Looked up from germline, CDR1 is SGHRS and CDR2 is YFSETQ. The germline V and J ends were trimmed by 2 bases and 0 bases, with 9 bases remaining between them. The CDR3 is 15 residues long. Of note for this clonotype: What it recognizes is unknown.

Next came a second PCR, run for about 7 to 12 cycles, which used a sample-barcoded 5' primer along with a J-beta primer mix. Carrying 12 random nucleotides, a template-switch adaptor labeled each individual cDNA molecule. TCRdb re-derived calls from the 5' RACE reads in MiXCR, one entry per CDR3 protein. The sample contains about 1.8 million distinct CDR3 sequences, roughly 52% of which appear only once. V gene TRBV5-1 combines with J gene TRBJ2-4, with D perhaps assigned TRBD1 or TRBD2 (5 bases each). The sequenced sample consisted of blood. The receptor was isolated from a woman in her thirties or forties in good health. CDR3 sequence: CASSLSRGAKNIQYF. The CDR3 DNA follows: TGCGCCAGCAGCTTATCGAGGGGAGCCAAAAACATTCAGTACTTC.